This T cell receptor (beta chain) was identified during a study of cytomegalovirus exposure and HLA in healthy donors. Study as a whole: Counted in an early data release were tens of millions of unique TCRs from HLA-typed donors. Findings and caveats of the study: In a later analysis, a missense DCLRE1C variant was linked to TCR beta V- and J-gene trimming.

Unrecorded immune exposures were likely, despite nominal health at sampling. The PCR made use of 60 Vbeta and 13 Jbeta primers. Measured with immunoSEQ multiplex PCR; TCRdb has only the in-frame clones, and not every one. This repertoire shows 60,000 to 90,000 clones, 65% to 70% found once; its top ten account for about 7.6%. With 1 base removed from V and 5 bases from J, the gap between germline ends came to 5 bases. CDR1 is MGHRA, CDR2 YSYEKL, per germline. The CDR3 is 13 residues long. For this clone: Its antigen is not known. Different DNA sequences within this sample yield the same CDR3.

This TCR came from a man aged 40-55 years in good health and CMV-seropositive. The sample consisted of PBMCs. The chain employs TRBV4-1 and TRBJ1-4, with D hard to call. CDR3 sequence: CASSQGLNEKLFF. The CDR3 DNA reads as TGCGCCAGCAGCCAAGGACTAAATGAAAAACTGTTTTTT.